A selection of T cell receptor beta chains follows, all from one sample in a study of PD-L1 blockade in urothelial cancer. Profiling relied on immunoSEQ multiplex PCR, and the TCRdb table lists in-frame clones only, not all of them. There are some 60,000 clones in the sample; 85% to 90% occur only once, and less than 3.5% lies in the top ten. The sample was PBMCs, taken around atezolizumab (anti-PD-L1) treatment. These TCRs come from a man aged 45-65 years with urothelial cancer. Each CDR3 is given with its conserved first and last residue. D genes are given only for firm matches. Clone size is stated in some rows and not others, as once, few, many or a class when expanded.

j_call: TRBJ1-1; v_call: TRBV9; d_call: NA; clone_size: NA; cdr3_aa: CASSVTGEGFTEAFF; cdr3_nt: TGTGCCAGCAGCGTGACGGGGGAGGGTTTCACTGAAGCTTTCTTT
j_call: TRBJ1-3; v_call: TRBV28; d_call: TRBD1; clone_size: NA; cdr3_aa: CASSRGGTGGNTIYF; cdr3_nt: TGTGCCAGCAGCCGCGGGGGGACAGGGGGAAACACCATATATTTT
j_call: TRBJ2-7; v_call: TRBV5-1; d_call: TRBD2; clone_size: NA; cdr3_aa: CASSKTAGPEQYF; cdr3_nt: TGCGCCAGCAGTAAAACAGCGGGACCGGAGCAGTACTTC
j_call: TRBJ2-2; v_call: TRBV6-6; d_call: TRBD2; clone_size: NA; cdr3_aa: CASRKTSGSGELFF; cdr3_nt: TGTGCCAGCAGGAAGACTAGCGGGAGCGGGGAGCTGTTTTTT
j_call: TRBJ1-2; v_call: TRBV5-1; d_call: TRBD1; clone_size: NA; cdr3_aa: CASGRTGTGGPNRDGYTF; cdr3_nt: TGCGCCAGCGGTAGAACCGGGACAGGGGGCCCAAATAGAGATGGCTACACCTTC
j_call: TRBJ2-1; v_call: TRBV7-2; d_call: TRBD2; clone_size: NA; cdr3_aa: CASSLRGSGALYNEQFF; cdr3_nt: TGTGCCAGCAGCTTACGTGGTAGCGGGGCCCTCTACAATGAGCAGTTCTTC
j_call: TRBJ1-6; v_call: TRBV7-8; d_call: TRBD1; clone_size: NA; cdr3_aa: CASSLRTGEGSPLHF; cdr3_nt: TGTGCCAGCAGCTTAAGGACAGGAGAAGGTTCACCCCTCCACTTT
j_call: TRBJ2-7; v_call: TRBV7-2; d_call: NA; clone_size: NA; cdr3_aa: CASSYKNEFSYEQYF; cdr3_nt: TGTGCCAGCAGCTACAAAAATGAATTCTCCTACGAGCAGTACTTC
j_call: TRBJ2-3; v_call: TRBV7-9; d_call: NA; clone_size: NA; cdr3_aa: CASSFGGSTDTQYF; cdr3_nt: TGTGCCAGCAGCTTTGGCGGCAGCACAGATACGCAGTATTTT
j_call: TRBJ2-1; v_call: TRBV5-1; d_call: TRBD2; clone_size: NA; cdr3_aa: CASSTGRGQGVTSGSINEQFF; cdr3_nt: TGCGCCAGCAGCACCGGTAGGGGACAGGGAGTAACTAGCGGGAGTATCAATGAGCAGTTCTTC
j_call: TRBJ1-4; v_call: TRBV7-9; d_call: TRBD1; clone_size: NA; cdr3_aa: CASSAGDRRNEKLFF; cdr3_nt: TGTGCCAGCAGCGCGGGGGACAGGCGAAATGAAAAACTGTTTTTT
j_call: TRBJ1-3; v_call: TRBV15; d_call: NA; clone_size: once; cdr3_aa: CATSRYNSGNTIYF; cdr3_nt: TGTGCCACCAGCAGATACAACTCTGGAAACACCATATATTTT
j_call: TRBJ1-4; v_call: TRBV5-5; d_call: NA; clone_size: NA; cdr3_aa: CASSVDMTNEKLFF; cdr3_nt: TGTGCCAGCAGCGTGGACATGACTAATGAAAAACTGTTTTTT
j_call: TRBJ1-4; v_call: TRBV27; d_call: TRBD1; clone_size: NA; cdr3_aa: CASSLADRGRGKLFF; cdr3_nt: TGTGCCAGCAGTTTAGCGGACAGGGGAAGAGGAAAACTGTTTTTT
j_call: TRBJ2-3; v_call: TRBV7-9; d_call: NA; clone_size: NA; cdr3_aa: CASSPPTDRTDTQYF; cdr3_nt: TGTGCCAGCAGCCCCCCGACAGACCGCACAGATACGCAGTATTTT
j_call: TRBJ1-1; v_call: TRBV28; d_call: NA; clone_size: NA; cdr3_aa: CASWRGMGTEAFF; cdr3_nt: TGTGCCAGCTGGCGGGGGATGGGGACTGAAGCTTTCTTT
j_call: TRBJ1-5; v_call: TRBV12-5; d_call: TRBD1; clone_size: NA; cdr3_aa: CASAGGQLNQPQHF; cdr3_nt: TGTGCTAGTGCCGGGGGACAGCTCAATCAGCCCCAGCATTTT
j_call: TRBJ1-3; v_call: TRBV28; d_call: TRBD1; clone_size: NA; cdr3_aa: CASRTGKGNTIYF; cdr3_nt: TGTGCCAGTAGGACAGGGAAAGGAAACACCATATATTTT
j_call: TRBJ2-7; v_call: TRBV6-1; d_call: NA; clone_size: NA; cdr3_aa: CASSEVLRDLWVEQYF; cdr3_nt: TGTGCCAGCAGTGAAGTCTTAAGGGACTTATGGGTCGAGCAGTACTTC
j_call: TRBJ2-7; v_call: TRBV5-1; d_call: NA; clone_size: once; cdr3_aa: CASSLASGYEQYF; cdr3_nt: TGCGCCAGCAGCTTGGCGAGTGGCTACGAGCAGTACTTC
j_call: TRBJ1-2; v_call: TRBV28; d_call: NA; clone_size: NA; cdr3_aa: CASSQASNYGYTF; cdr3_nt: TGTGCCAGCAGCCAAGCCTCTAACTATGGCTACACCTTC
j_call: TRBJ2-7; v_call: TRBV18; d_call: TRBD2; clone_size: NA; cdr3_aa: CASSDGLAGEQYF; cdr3_nt: TGTGCCAGCTCAGACGGACTAGCAGGGGAGCAGTACTTC
j_call: TRBJ1-5; v_call: TRBV2; d_call: NA; clone_size: few; cdr3_aa: CASSGGPWQPQHF; cdr3_nt: TGTGCCAGCAGTGGGGGCCCATGGCAGCCCCAGCATTTT
j_call: TRBJ1-2; v_call: TRBV6-5; d_call: TRBD1; clone_size: NA; cdr3_aa: CASSYRTGGFYGYTF; cdr3_nt: TGTGCCAGCAGTTACAGGACAGGAGGGTTCTATGGCTACACCTTC
j_call: TRBJ2-3; v_call: TRBV6-6; d_call: NA; clone_size: NA; cdr3_aa: CASSLTGLEYF; cdr3_nt: TGTGCCAGCAGTTTGACGGGATTGGAGTATTTT
j_call: TRBJ2-5; v_call: TRBV4-1; d_call: TRBD2; clone_size: NA; cdr3_aa: CASSQGRTSGREETQYF; cdr3_nt: TGCGCCAGCAGCCAAGGCCGGACTAGCGGGAGGGAAGAGACCCAGTACTTC
j_call: TRBJ1-6; v_call: TRBV11-2; d_call: NA; clone_size: NA; cdr3_aa: CASSFGGSNSPLHF; cdr3_nt: TGTGCCAGCAGCTTCGGGGGTAGCAATTCACCCCTCCACTTT
j_call: TRBJ2-7; v_call: TRBV6-1; d_call: TRBD1; clone_size: NA; cdr3_aa: CASRDPGGWSNEQYF; cdr3_nt: TGTGCCAGCAGGGACCCAGGGGGCTGGTCGAACGAGCAGTACTTC
j_call: TRBJ2-7; v_call: TRBV29-1; d_call: NA; clone_size: NA; cdr3_aa: CSVRRDSYEQYF; cdr3_nt: TGCAGCGTTCGCAGGGATTCCTACGAGCAGTACTTC
j_call: TRBJ2-7; v_call: TRBV5-1; d_call: TRBD2; clone_size: NA; cdr3_aa: CASSLLAGGPHEQYF; cdr3_nt: TGCGCCAGCAGCTTACTAGCGGGAGGGCCCCACGAGCAGTACTTC
j_call: TRBJ2-7; v_call: TRBV28; d_call: TRBD1; clone_size: NA; cdr3_aa: CASRPLPGQGRHEQYF; cdr3_nt: TGTGCCAGCAGACCCCTCCCGGGACAGGGACGGCACGAGCAGTACTTC
j_call: TRBJ2-1; v_call: TRBV5-1; d_call: TRBD2; clone_size: NA; cdr3_aa: CASSLMVAGTSYNEQFF; cdr3_nt: TGCGCCAGCAGCTTGATGGTAGCGGGGACTTCCTACAATGAGCAGTTCTTC
j_call: TRBJ1-3; v_call: TRBV7-9; d_call: NA; clone_size: NA; cdr3_aa: CASSPEGVAGNTIYF; cdr3_nt: TGTGCCAGCAGCCCCGAGGGGGTAGCTGGAAACACCATATATTTT
j_call: TRBJ1-3; v_call: TRBV5-4; d_call: NA; clone_size: NA; cdr3_aa: CASSLVSTGNSGNTIYF; cdr3_nt: TGTGCCAGCAGCTTGGTGTCAACAGGGAACTCTGGAAACACCATATATTTT
j_call: TRBJ1-1; v_call: TRBV9; d_call: NA; clone_size: NA; cdr3_aa: CASSVVRVSTEAFF; cdr3_nt: TGTGCCAGCAGCGTAGTCAGGGTTTCCACTGAAGCTTTCTTT
j_call: TRBJ2-3; v_call: TRBV27; d_call: TRBD2; clone_size: NA; cdr3_aa: CASSLRERDTQYF; cdr3_nt: TGTGCCAGCAGTTTGCGGGAGAGGGATACGCAGTATTTT
j_call: TRBJ2-4; v_call: TRBV15; d_call: NA; clone_size: NA; cdr3_aa: CATRKDHRVRTPIHKNIQYF; cdr3_nt: TGTGCCACCAGAAAAGATCACAGGGTCCGGACGCCGATTCACAAAAACATTCAGTACTTC
j_call: TRBJ1-6; v_call: TRBV28; d_call: TRBD1; clone_size: few; cdr3_aa: CASSFWDRDLSPLHF; cdr3_nt: TGTGCCAGCAGTTTCTGGGACAGGGATCTTTCACCCCTCCACTTT
j_call: TRBJ2-3; v_call: TRBV10-2; d_call: TRBD2; clone_size: NA; cdr3_aa: CASSEGAGSTDTQYF; cdr3_nt: TGCGCCAGCAGTGAGGGAGCGGGAAGCACAGATACGCAGTATTTT
j_call: TRBJ2-7; v_call: TRBV25-1; d_call: NA; clone_size: NA; cdr3_aa: CASSEYGGYEQYF; cdr3_nt: TGTGCCAGCAGTGAATACGGTGGCTACGAGCAGTACTTC
j_call: TRBJ2-3; v_call: TRBV9; d_call: NA; clone_size: NA; cdr3_aa: CASSGGSTDTQYF; cdr3_nt: TGTGCCAGCAGTGGCGGTAGCACAGATACGCAGTATTTT
j_call: TRBJ1-5; v_call: TRBV2; d_call: NA; clone_size: few; cdr3_aa: CASSEVQGDQPQHF; cdr3_nt: TGTGCCAGCAGTGAAGTACAGGGAGACCAGCCCCAGCATTTT
j_call: TRBJ2-2; v_call: TRBV5-4; d_call: NA; clone_size: few; cdr3_aa: CASSFSGVERSGELFF; cdr3_nt: TGTGCCAGCAGCTTCTCGGGGGTCGAAAGGTCCGGGGAGCTGTTTTTT
j_call: TRBJ2-7; v_call: TRBV30; d_call: TRBD1; clone_size: NA; cdr3_aa: CAWSRTGGYEQYF; cdr3_nt: TGTGCCTGGAGTCGGACAGGGGGCTACGAGCAGTACTTC
j_call: TRBJ2-3; v_call: TRBV30; d_call: TRBD2; clone_size: NA; cdr3_aa: CAWTHSGRSSTDTQYF; cdr3_nt: TGTGCCTGGACCCATAGCGGGAGGTCGAGCACAGATACGCAGTATTTT
j_call: TRBJ2-7; v_call: TRBV6-6; d_call: TRBD1; clone_size: once; cdr3_aa: CASSSGQGLREQYF; cdr3_nt: TGTGCCAGCAGTTCGGGACAGGGGTTAAGAGAGCAGTACTTC
j_call: TRBJ2-7; v_call: TRBV27; d_call: TRBD2; clone_size: NA; cdr3_aa: CASRRTSGRVSYEQYF; cdr3_nt: TGTGCCAGCAGGCGGACGAGCGGGAGGGTTTCCTACGAGCAGTACTTC
j_call: TRBJ1-1; v_call: TRBV7-9; d_call: NA; clone_size: once; cdr3_aa: CASSREGVVAFF; cdr3_nt: TGTGCCAGCAGCCGTGAGGGGGTTGTAGCTTTCTTT
j_call: TRBJ1-5; v_call: TRBV27; d_call: NA; clone_size: NA; cdr3_aa: CASSLSRASNQPQHF; cdr3_nt: TGTGCCAGCAGTTTATCGAGGGCCAGCAATCAGCCCCAGCATTTT
j_call: TRBJ2-5; v_call: TRBV7-2; d_call: NA; clone_size: once; cdr3_aa: CASSPMAETQYF; cdr3_nt: TGTGCCAGCAGCCCAATGGCAGAGACCCAGTACTTC
j_call: TRBJ2-1; v_call: TRBV10-1; d_call: NA; clone_size: once; cdr3_aa: CASSEYRPNEQFF; cdr3_nt: TGCGCCAGCAGTGAGTACAGACCCAATGAGCAGTTCTTC
j_call: TRBJ1-2; v_call: TRBV5-1; d_call: NA; clone_size: NA; cdr3_aa: CASSLEVRAGSNNYGYTF; cdr3_nt: TGCGCCAGCAGCTTGGAAGTCAGGGCAGGGTCTAACAATTATGGCTACACCTTC
j_call: TRBJ1-4; v_call: TRBV5-4; d_call: NA; clone_size: NA; cdr3_aa: CASSLAGNNEKLFF; cdr3_nt: TGTGCCAGCAGCTTGGCAGGGAATAATGAAAAACTGTTTTTT
j_call: TRBJ2-7; v_call: TRBV15; d_call: TRBD2; clone_size: NA; cdr3_aa: CATRPGLAGNEQYF; cdr3_nt: TGTGCCACCAGACCGGGACTAGCGGGAAACGAGCAGTACTTC
j_call: TRBJ1-4; v_call: TRBV15; d_call: NA; clone_size: NA; cdr3_aa: CATSRDRATNEKLFF; cdr3_nt: TGTGCCACCAGCAGAGACAGGGCAACTAATGAAAAACTGTTTTTT
j_call: TRBJ2-3; v_call: TRBV6-4; d_call: TRBD2; clone_size: NA; cdr3_aa: CASSEASGSTDTQYF; cdr3_nt: TGTGCCAGCAGTGAGGCTAGCGGGTCTACAGATACGCAGTATTTT
j_call: TRBJ2-5; v_call: TRBV30; d_call: TRBD1; clone_size: NA; cdr3_aa: CAWSVRIWYRGSQETQYF; cdr3_nt: TGTGCCTGGAGTGTACGGATCTGGTACAGGGGCTCCCAAGAGACCCAGTACTTC
j_call: TRBJ2-7; v_call: TRBV4-2; d_call: NA; clone_size: NA; cdr3_aa: CASSQVSDRGYEQYF; cdr3_nt: TGTGCCAGCAGCCAAGTTTCGGACAGAGGCTACGAGCAGTACTTC
j_call: TRBJ2-2; v_call: TRBV7-9; d_call: NA; clone_size: NA; cdr3_aa: CASWRRTNTGELFF; cdr3_nt: TGTGCCAGCTGGCGGCGTACGAACACCGGGGAGCTGTTTTTT
j_call: TRBJ2-1; v_call: TRBV11-3; d_call: TRBD2; clone_size: NA; cdr3_aa: CASSPRLADPNEQFF; cdr3_nt: TGTGCCAGCAGCCCCCGGCTAGCGGACCCCAATGAGCAGTTCTTC